These 9 T cell receptor beta chains came from one sample sequenced in a study of blood T cells in healthy people across ages. The authors ran a second PCR of about 6 to 11 cycles using a sample-barcoded 5' primer and a J-beta primer mix. One entry per CDR3 protein results from TCRdb running MiXCR on the 5' RACE reads. Here the sample spans over a million distinct CDR3 sequences, approximately 26% being singletons. These same records also appear under a second study, on T cells of mothers and their children.

The sequenced material came from blood. Receptors were obtained from a girl aged 2-10 years in good health.

This clonotype was observed many times. The chain links TRBV6-2 or TRBV6-3 to TRBJ2-7; D might be TRBD1 or TRBD2, each matching 6 bases. CDR3 length equals 13 residues. The V end was cut by 5 bases, the J end by 7 bases, with 15 bases between. Germline lookup yields CDR1 MNHEY and CDR2 SVGEGT. The CDR3 loop reads CASSPTGGGEQYF. DNA for the CDR3: TGTGCCAGCAGTCCCACTGGAGGGGGGGAGCAGTACTTC.

The chain couples TRBV12-3 or TRBV12-4 to TRBJ1-2, with TRBD1 identical over 9 bases. The CDR3 extends over 16 amino acids. The junction had 6 bases not matched to a gene; V was cut back by 3 bases and J by 1 base. CDR3 in DNA: TGTGCCAGCAGTTTGGGTTTGGGACAGGGTAACTATGGCTACACCTTC. This gives the protein CASSLGLGQGNYGYTF.

This clonotype was counted only a few times. The chain combines TRBV4-2 with TRBJ1-2; D ambiguous. Germline assignment: CDR1 LGHNA and CDR2 YNFKEQ. Trimming took 0 bases from V and 3 from J, leaving 11 bases between them. The CDR3 is 15 residues long. Here the CDR3 DNA reads TGTGCCAGCAGCCAAGATCTCTCCTCCCACTATGGCTACACCTTC. Translation: CASSQDLSSHYGYTF.

The V call is TRBV7-2, the J call TRBJ2-1; 9 nucleotides agree with TRBD2. V was pared by 5 bases and J by 8 bases, with 10 bases of the junction left unmatched. CDR3 length: 15 amino acids. CDR1 SGHTA and CDR2 FQGNSA come from the germline V gene. The CDR3 DNA is TGTGCCAGCAGCCCCCCCCTAGCGGGATCGGATGAGCAGTTCTTC. It encodes CASSPPLAGSDEQFF.

Turning to this clonotype: The final CDR3 position lacks the conserved phenylalanine or tryptophan, pointing to a likely read error. J is TRBJ2-5 and V is TRBV20-1; 8 bases line up with TRBD2. The V segment lost 2 bases and the J segment 2 bases; nucleotides outside the gene matches: 7. The germline V gene has CDR1 DFQATT and CDR2 SNEGSKA (reference sequence). CDR3 length equals 15 residues. CDR3 loop: CSARFSGAGQETQYS. The CDR3 DNA reads as TGCAGTGCTAGATTTAGCGGGGCGGGTCAAGAGACCCAGTACTCC.

The CDR3 loop reads CSVEEGSGGAGGDEQFF. CDR3 nucleotide sequence: TGCAGCGTTGAAGAGGGAAGCGGGGGGGCCGGAGGAGATGAGCAGTTCTTC. The chain carries TRBV29-1 and TRBJ2-5; TRBD2 agrees at 10 bases. Matching the DNA end better, TRBJ2-1 makes the J call doubtful. Germline V gene sequence: CDR1 SQVTM, CDR2 ANQGSEA. The CDR3 consists of 17 residues.

This chain uses TRBV27 with TRBJ1-1, with a possible D match to TRBD1 (6 bases). Germline values: CDR1 MNHEY, CDR2 SMNVEV (reference sequence). Trimming pared 5 bases from V and 6 bases from J, leaving 13 bases between. The CDR3 consists of 13 residues. CDR3 loop: CASSPDRTAEAFF. As DNA, the CDR3 is TGTGCCAGCAGTCCTGACAGGACGGCTGAAGCTTTCTTT.

The V and J genes are TRBV29-1 and TRBJ1-5, with no clear D. Looked up from germline, CDR1 is SQVTM and CDR2 is ANQGSEA. The CDR3 spans 12 residues. Trimming shortened V by 5 bases and J by 2 bases, and 7 bases separated the two germline ends. This CDR3 reads CSVQVGNQPQHF. DNA for the CDR3: TGCAGCGTTCAAGTAGGCAATCAGCCCCAGCATTTT.

This clonotype was recorded a few times. This chain connects TRBV6-5 to TRBJ2-5; D call uncertain. There are 13 residues in the CDR3. V lost 2 bases to trimming and J lost 4 bases, with 8 bases between them. In germline, CDR1 is MNHEY, CDR2 SVGAGI. CDR3 region: CASSYGRAETQYF. CDR3 nucleotide sequence: TGTGCCAGCAGTTACGGTAGGGCAGAGACCCAGTACTTC.